The 4 T cell receptor beta chains listed next were all sequenced from one sample in a study of blood T cells in healthy people across ages. Through a sample-barcoded 5' primer and a J-beta primer mix, a second PCR was run for roughly 6 to 12 cycles. Via MiXCR, TCRdb re-called the 5' RACE reads, giving one row per CDR3 protein. The top ten clones hold around 13% of a sample with 950,000 to 1,200,000 distinct CDR3 sequences, about two fifths of them seen once. The sample consisted of blood. The receptor source for this set is a man between 18 and 35 years old in good health.

The J gene is TRBJ2-3, the V gene TRBV6-6; 14 bases map to TRBD2. The CDR3 is 16 residues long. The V segment lost 6 bases and the J segment 0 bases; nucleotides outside the gene matches: 2. The V gene's germline CDR1 is MNHNY and CDR2 SVGAGI (reference sequence). CDR3 nucleotides: TGTGCCAGCAGAAGGACTAGCGGGGGGAGCACAGATACGCAGTATTTT. Protein: CASRRTSGGSTDTQYF.

The V and J genes are TRBV5-1 and TRBJ2-3; 13 bases match TRBD2. The CDR3 covers 17 residues. With 4 bases clipped from V and 2 bases from J, the junction kept 7 bases outside the gene matches. Germline V gene sequence: CDR1 SGHRS, CDR2 YFSETQ. CDR3 in DNA: TGCGCCAGCAGCCTACACGGGACTAGCGGGACCACAGATACGCAGTATTTT. Protein sequence: CASSLHGTSGTTDTQYF. Based on the CDR3 plus reference TRBV5-1 and TRBJ2-3, the full variable domain is KAGVTQTPRYLIKTRGQQVTLSCSPISGHRSVSWYQQTPGQGLQFLFEYFSETQRNKGNFPGRFSGRQFSNSRSEMNVSTLELGDSALYLCASSLHGTSGTTDTQYFGPGTRLTVL.

The chain combines TRBV7-2 with TRBJ2-1, with 8 bases matching TRBD2. The J call is uncertain, as TRBJ2-7 better fits the DNA end. The CDR3 has 14 residues. Germline CDR1 reads SGHTA; CDR2 reads FQGNSA. In nucleotides, the CDR3 is TGTGCCAGCAGAACTAGCGGTGTCTACAATGAGCAGTACTTC. It is translated as CASRTSGVYNEQYF.

The chain couples TRBV29-1 to TRBJ1-1; TRBD1 might be the D (5 bases). V dropped 6 bases and J dropped 3 bases, with 20 bases sitting between them. This CDR3 spans 15 amino acids. The germline CDR1 and CDR2 sequences are SQVTM and ANQGSEA. Here the CDR3 reads CSVRPSREYDTEAFF. The CDR3 nucleotides are TGCAGCGTCCGTCCCAGCAGGGAGTATGACACTGAAGCTTTCTTT.